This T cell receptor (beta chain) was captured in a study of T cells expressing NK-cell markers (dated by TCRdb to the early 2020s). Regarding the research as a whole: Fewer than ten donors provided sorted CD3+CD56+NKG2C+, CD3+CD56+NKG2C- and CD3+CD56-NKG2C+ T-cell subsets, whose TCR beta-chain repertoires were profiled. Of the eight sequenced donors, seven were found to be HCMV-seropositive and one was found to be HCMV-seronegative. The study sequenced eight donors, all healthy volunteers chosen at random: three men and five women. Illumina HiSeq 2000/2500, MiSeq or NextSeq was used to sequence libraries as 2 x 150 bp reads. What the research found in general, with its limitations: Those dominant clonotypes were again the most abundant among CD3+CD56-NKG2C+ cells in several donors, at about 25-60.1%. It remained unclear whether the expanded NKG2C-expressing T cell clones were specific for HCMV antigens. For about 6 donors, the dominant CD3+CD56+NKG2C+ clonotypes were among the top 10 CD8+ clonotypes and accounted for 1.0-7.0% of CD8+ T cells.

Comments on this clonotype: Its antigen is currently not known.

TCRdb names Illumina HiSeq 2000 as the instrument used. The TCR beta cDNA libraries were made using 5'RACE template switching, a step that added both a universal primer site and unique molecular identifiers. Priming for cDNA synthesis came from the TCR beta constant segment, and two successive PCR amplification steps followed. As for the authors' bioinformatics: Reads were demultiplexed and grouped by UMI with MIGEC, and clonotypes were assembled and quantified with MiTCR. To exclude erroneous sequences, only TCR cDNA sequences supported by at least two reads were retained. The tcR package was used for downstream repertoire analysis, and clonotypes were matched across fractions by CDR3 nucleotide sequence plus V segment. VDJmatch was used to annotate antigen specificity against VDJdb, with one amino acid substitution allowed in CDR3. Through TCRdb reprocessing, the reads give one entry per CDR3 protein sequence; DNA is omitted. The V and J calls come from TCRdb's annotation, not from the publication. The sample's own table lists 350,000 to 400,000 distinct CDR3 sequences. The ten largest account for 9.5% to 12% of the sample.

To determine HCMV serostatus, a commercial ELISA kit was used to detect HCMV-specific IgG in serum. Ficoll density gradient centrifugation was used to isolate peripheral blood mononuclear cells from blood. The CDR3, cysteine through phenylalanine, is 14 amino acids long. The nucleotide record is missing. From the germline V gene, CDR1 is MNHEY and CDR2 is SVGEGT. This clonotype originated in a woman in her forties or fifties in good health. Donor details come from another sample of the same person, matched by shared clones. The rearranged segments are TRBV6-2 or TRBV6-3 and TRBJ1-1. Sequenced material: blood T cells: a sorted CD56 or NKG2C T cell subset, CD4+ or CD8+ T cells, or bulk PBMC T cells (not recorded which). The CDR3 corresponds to CASSGKRDRPDAFF.